The clone carrying this T cell receptor (beta chain) was observed many times. CDR1 and CDR2 (germline): PRHDT, FYEKMQ (reference sequence). CDR3 length: 13 amino acids. V dropped 0 bases and J dropped 7 bases, with 7 bases sitting between them. The source of the sample is a study of T cells in Graves' hyperthyroidism and ophthalmopathy. The source material, RNA transcripts, was used to amplify TCR beta CDR3 regions. During a first-round RT-PCR of the TCR CDR3, the HTBI primer set was used. MiXCR was run by TCRdb on the multiplex PCR reads, yielding one entry per CDR3 protein. The table lists 85,000 to 110,000 distinct CDR3 sequences, about 50% of them singletons.

Sequencing was carried out using blood. The chain uses TRBV13 and TRBJ2-1; D is undetermined. The receptor comes from a man aged 35-49 years with Graves' hyperthyroidism. As DNA, the CDR3 is TGTGCCAGCAGCTTAGGCCTTGGTAATGAGCAGTTCTTC. Residues: CASSLGLGNEQFF. Combining the CDR3 with reference TRBV13 and TRBJ2-1 gives the whole variable domain AAGVIQSPRHLIKEKRETATLKCYPIPRHDTVYWYQQGPGQDPQFLISFYEKMQSDKGSIPDRFSAQQFSDYHSELNMSSLELGDSALYFCASSLGLGNEQFFGPGTRLTVL.